This entry lists 14 T cell receptor beta chains sequenced from one sample in a study of neurological immune-mediated disorders. Each CDR3 protein gets one entry after TCRdb re-called the 5' RACE reads with MiXCR. Of tens of thousands of distinct CDR3 sequences listed, less than 6% are singletons. Specimen: CD4+ T cells from blood. The receptors were gathered from a woman under 30 with multiple sclerosis.

This clonotype was seen at least ten times. The chain recombines TRBV19 with TRBJ1-1; D is ambiguous. The V and J ends lost 3 bases and 1 base respectively, with 9 bases between them. Germline V gene sequence: CDR1 LNHDA, CDR2 SQIVND (reference sequence). CDR3 length equals 14 residues. CDR3 in DNA: TGTGCCAGTAGTATCGGGATCCGGAACACTGAAGCTTTCTTT. Amino acid sequence: CASSIGIRNTEAFF.

In its sample, this clonotype was seen many times. The rearrangement links TRBV28 to TRBJ2-7; the D gene could be TRBD1 or TRBD2 (5 bases each). From germline, CDR1 is MDHEN and CDR2 SYDVKM. This CDR3 has 15 residues. V was pared by 7 bases and J by 2 bases, with 18 bases between. CDR3 residues: CASNDHGTATYEQYF. CDR3 DNA: TGTGCCAGCAACGATCATGGGACCGCAACCTACGAGCAGTACTTC. The whole variable domain, filled in from reference TRBV28 and TRBJ2-7, reads DVKVTQSSRYLVKRTGEKVFLECVQDMDHENMFWYRQDPGLGLRLIYFSYDVKMKEKGDIPEGYSVSREKKERFSLILESASTNQTSMYLCASNDHGTATYEQYFGPGTRLTVT.

As DNA, the CDR3 is TGCAGTGCTAGAGACTGGGGGAACTATGGCTACACCTTC. Translated, it gives CSARDWGNYGYTF. This chain links TRBV20-1 with TRBJ1-2; D perhaps matches TRBD1 (5 bases). The V and J ends lost 0 bases and 2 bases respectively, with 7 bases between them. The CDR3 loop spans 13 amino acids. CDR1 is DFQATT and CDR2 is SNEGSKA in the germline V gene (reference sequence).

This clonotype was detected many times. This chain joins TRBV24-1 and TRBJ2-3, with 7 nucleotides matching TRBD1. This CDR3 has 14 residues. Germline V CDR1 and CDR2: KGHDR, SFDVKD. V dropped 7 bases and J dropped 1; count of bases not matched to a gene: 4. CDR3 protein: CATSRDRRTDTQYF. The CDR3 bases are TGTGCCACCAGCCGGGACAGACGCACAGATACGCAGTATTTT.

In this sample, this clonotype turned up many times. The V gene is TRBV5-1, the J gene TRBJ2-3; D possibly corresponds to TRBD2 (6 bases). Trimming cost V 2 bases and J 5 bases, with 18 bases left between them. This CDR3 has 16 residues. Germline-derived CDR1 and CDR2 are SGHRS and YFSETQ. The chain's CDR3 is CASSLAGAAGRDTQYF. Here the CDR3 DNA reads TGCGCCAGCAGCTTAGCCGGGGCCGCGGGGCGAGATACGCAGTATTTT.

This chain uses TRBV6-2 or TRBV6-3 with TRBJ2-2; a weak D match, TRBD1 (6 bases). The ends were cut back, 6 bases at V and 0 bases at J, with 11 bases in the middle. Germline CDR1 MNHEY, CDR2 SVGEGT. The length of the CDR3 is 15 residues. CDR3 region: CASSHRVANTGELFF. As DNA, the CDR3 is TGTGCCAGCAGCCACAGGGTGGCGAACACCGGGGAGCTGTTTTTT.

This clonotype is medium-sized by share. This rearrangement joins TRBV28 to TRBJ1-1; 11 bases agree with TRBD1. The CDR3 covers 15 residues. V shed 1 base, J shed 11 bases, and the junction held 9 bases outside the gene matches. In germline, CDR1 is MDHEN, CDR2 SYDVKM. Written as DNA, the CDR3 is TGTGCCAGCAGTTTATCTTATGAAGGGACAGGGGGTGCTTTCTTT. As protein: CASSLSYEGTGGAFF.

This clonotype was counted many times. J is TRBJ1-5 and V is TRBV7-9; 7 bases align to TRBD1. The CDR3 totals 24 residues. The V gene's germline CDR1 is SEHNR and CDR2 FQNEAQ (reference sequence). Trimming removed 8 bases from V and 3 bases from J; junction bases left unmatched: 37. Here the CDR3 reads CASLHNSPGGETGAHYTDNQPQHF. CDR3 in DNA: TGTGCCAGCCTTCACAACTCCCCGGGTGGGGAAACAGGGGCACACTACACCGACAATCAGCCCCAGCATTTT.

This clonotype was picked up many times. V is TRBV12-3 or TRBV12-4 and J is TRBJ2-3; D possibly corresponds to TRBD2 (6 bases). Trimming cost V 3 bases and J 7 bases, with 14 bases left between them. The CDR3 totals 14 residues. CDR3 sequence: CASSFERDLHTQYF. The CDR3 DNA reads TGTGCCAGCAGTTTTGAGAGGGACTTACATACGCAGTATTTT.

The chain joins TRBV5-6 to TRBJ2-7, with 7 nucleotides matching TRBD1. Trimming at V came to 2 bases and at J to 0 bases, leaving 5 bases not matched to a gene. Germline CDR1 and CDR2: SGHDT and YYEEEE. CDR3 length: 15 residues. CDR3 nucleotides: TGTGCCAGCAGCTTTGGCAGGGGGAGCTCCTACGAGCAGTACTTC. It yields the protein CASSFGRGSSYEQYF.

This clonotype was detected ten times or more. The gene calls are TRBV5-1 and TRBJ1-4; D gene uncertain. Germline V lookup: CDR1 SGHRS, CDR2 YFSETQ. Between the trimmed V and J ends, which lost 4 bases and 0 bases, there was a span of 10 bases. The length of the CDR3 is 15 residues. The CDR3: CASSPETTTNEKLFF. Written as DNA, the CDR3 is TGCGCCAGCAGCCCGGAGACAACAACTAATGAAAAACTGTTTTTT.

The V call is TRBV5-6, the J call TRBJ2-6, with a possible D match to TRBD2 (5 bases). The CDR3 has 12 residues. Germline values: CDR1 SGHDT, CDR2 YYEEEE. Trimming cost V 7 bases and J 3 bases, with 5 bases left between them. The CDR3 bases are TGTGCCAGCGGGAGTGGGGCCAACGTCCTGACTTTC. Its translation is CASGSGANVLTF.

This clonotype was observed many times. This rearrangement joins TRBV7-9 to TRBJ1-6, with 9 nucleotides matching TRBD1. Germline CDR1 SEHNR, CDR2 FQNEAQ (reference sequence). This CDR3 is built from 17 residues. V gave up 2 bases and J gave up 10 bases; unmatched junction bases: 12. The CDR3 DNA sequence: TGTGCCAGCAGCTTAACCGGGACAGGGATCATTCGATCACCCCTCCACTTT. Translation: CASSLTGTGIIRSPLHF.

This clonotype was observed many times. The V call is TRBV7-2, the J call TRBJ2-3; 10 nucleotides match TRBD2. The CDR3 contains 15 residues. V was pared by 3 bases and J by 4 bases, with 4 bases of the junction left unmatched. Germline V gene data show CDR1 as SGHTA and CDR2 as FQGNSA. The CDR3 loop reads CASSFRTSGSDTQYF. The CDR3, as DNA: TGTGCCAGCAGCTTCCGGACTAGCGGATCAGATACGCAGTATTTT.